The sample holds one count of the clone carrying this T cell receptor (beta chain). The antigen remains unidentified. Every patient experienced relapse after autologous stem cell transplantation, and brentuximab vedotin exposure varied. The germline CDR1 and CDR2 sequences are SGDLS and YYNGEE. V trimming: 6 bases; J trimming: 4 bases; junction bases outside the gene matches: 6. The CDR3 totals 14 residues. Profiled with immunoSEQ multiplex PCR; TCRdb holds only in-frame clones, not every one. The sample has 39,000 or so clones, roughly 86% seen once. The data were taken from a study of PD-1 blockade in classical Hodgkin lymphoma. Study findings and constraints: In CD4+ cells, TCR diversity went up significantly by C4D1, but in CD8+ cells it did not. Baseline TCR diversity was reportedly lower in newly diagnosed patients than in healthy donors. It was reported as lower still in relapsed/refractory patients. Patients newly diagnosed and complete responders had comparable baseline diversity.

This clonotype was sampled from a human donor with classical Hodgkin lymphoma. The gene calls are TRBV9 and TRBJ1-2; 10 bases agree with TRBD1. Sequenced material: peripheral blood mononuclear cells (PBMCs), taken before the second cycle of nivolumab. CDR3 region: CASTRQGASYGYTF. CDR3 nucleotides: TGTGCCAGCACCCGACAGGGGGCGAGCTATGGCTACACCTTC. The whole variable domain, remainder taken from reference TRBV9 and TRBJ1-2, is DSGVTQTPKHLITATGQRVTLRCSPRSGDLSVYWYQQSLDQGLQFLIQYYNGEERAKGNILERFSAQQFPDLHSELNLSSLELGDSALYFCASTRQGASYGYTFGSGTRLTVV.